This entry lists 28 T cell receptor beta chains sequenced from one sample in a study of blood T cells in healthy people across ages. Primers used in a second PCR of about 7 to 12 cycles were a sample-barcoded 5' primer and a J-beta primer mix. TCRdb itself ran the 5' RACE reads through MiXCR, one entry per CDR3 protein. The sample carries 600,000 to 850,000 distinct CDR3 sequences, 25% recorded once. This sample also belongs to another study, concerning T cells of mothers and their children.

Sequencing input: blood. These receptors were taken from a boy aged 5-17 years in good health.

The gene calls are TRBV7-2 and TRBJ1-2; D is possibly TRBD1 (5 bases). Germline-derived CDR1 and CDR2 are SGHTA and FQGNSA. The CDR3 is made up of 14 amino acids. The V gene lost 5 bases and the J gene lost 5 bases, with 15 bases spanning the gap. The CDR3 here is CASSREGLKYGYTF. CDR3 in DNA: TGTGCCAGCAGCCGTGAGGGGCTTAAGTATGGCTACACCTTC.

The table lists this clonotype with a few counts. J is TRBJ1-4 and V is TRBV29-1; the D is unclear. The V gene lost 7 bases and the J gene lost 0 bases, with 9 bases spanning the gap. CDR3 length: 13 residues. Germline V gives CDR1 SQVTM, CDR2 ANQGSEA. CDR3 residues: CSGREPTNEKLFF. The DNA of the CDR3 is TGCAGCGGAAGGGAACCAACTAATGAAAAACTGTTTTTT. Full variable domain (rest looked up from reference TRBV29-1 and TRBJ1-4): SAVISQKPSRDICQRGTSLTIQCQVDSQVTMMFWYRQQPGQSLTLIATANQGSEATYESGFVIDKFPISRPNLTFSTLTVSNMSPEDSSIYLCSGREPTNEKLFFGSGTQLSVL.

This clonotype was seen only a few times. The chain uses TRBV5-1 and TRBJ2-2; maybe TRBD1 (5 bases). Looked up from germline, CDR1 is SGHRS and CDR2 is YFSETQ. The CDR3 is made up of 16 amino acids. Trimming pared 2 bases from V and 0 bases from J, leaving 11 bases between. The CDR3 protein is CASSLPQAANTGELFF. The CDR3 DNA follows: TGCGCCAGCAGCTTACCACAGGCCGCGAACACCGGGGAGCTGTTTTTT.

This clonotype was recorded a few times. The rearrangement uses TRBV11-1 and TRBJ2-7; no firm D call. The tail of the sequence fits TRBJ2-5 better, so the J call may be wrong. The CDR3 consists of 15 residues. Germline CDR1 reads SGHAT; CDR2 reads FQDESV (reference sequence). The CDR3 is CASSFSKGQERTQYF. DNA of the CDR3: TGTGCCAGCAGCTTCTCAAAGGGTCAGGAGCGGACCCAGTACTTC.

The sample holds one count of this clonotype. This sequence joins TRBV6-1 and TRBJ2-5; D not certain. V lost 7 bases, J lost 5 bases, and 17 bases lay in between. The CDR3 runs to 14 residues. Germline-derived CDR1 and CDR2 are MNHNS and SASEGT. CDR3 loop: CASKAVVGYETQYF. CDR3 DNA sequence: TGTGCCAGCAAAGCAGTGGTTGGATATGAGACCCAGTACTTC.

The chain links TRBV6-6 to TRBJ2-3, with a weak D call TRBD1 (5 bases). The CDR3 spans 15 residues. Germline V CDR1 and CDR2: MNHNY, SVGAGI (reference sequence). V shed 7 bases and J shed 2 bases, with 16 bases lying between them. Here the CDR3 reads CASILGVLATDTQYF. In nucleotides, the CDR3 is TGTGCCAGCATCTTAGGGGTCCTCGCCACAGATACGCAGTATTTT.

V and J are TRBV7-9 and TRBJ1-1; unclear D gene. V was clipped by 6 bases and J by 3 bases, with 14 bases between them. The CDR3 loop spans 14 amino acids. Germline lookup yields CDR1 SEHNR and CDR2 FQNEAQ (reference sequence). The CDR3 loop is CASSSFREDTEAFF. CDR3 bases: TGTGCCAGCAGTAGTTTTAGGGAGGACACTGAAGCTTTCTTT. Full variable domain (rest looked up from reference TRBV7-9 and TRBJ1-1): DTGVSQNPRHKITKRGQNVTFRCDPISEHNRLYWYRQTLGQGPEFLTYFQNEAQLEKSRLLSDRFSAERPKGSFSTLEIQRTEQGDSAMYLCASSSFREDTEAFFGQGTRLTVV.

The V call is TRBV9, the J call TRBJ2-1; weak D call: TRBD1 (5 bases). The CDR3 consists of 13 residues. From germline, CDR1 is SGDLS and CDR2 YYNGEE. V lost 0 bases and J 8 bases, leaving 9 bases between the germline ends. DNA of the CDR3: TGTGCCAGCAGCGTAGGGCAGGGCTATGAGCAGTTCTTC. Translated: CASSVGQGYEQFF.

This clonotype occurred a few times. The rearrangement uses TRBV29-1 and TRBJ1-4; 10 bases match TRBD1. Germline CDR1 SQVTM, CDR2 ANQGSEA. The V segment lost 4 bases and the J segment 5 bases; nucleotides outside the gene matches: 1. The CDR3 sequence is 13 residues long. The CDR3 DNA follows: TGCAGCGTTGCGGGACAGGGGAATGAAAAACTGTTTTTT. Protein sequence: CSVAGQGNEKLFF.

The chain is built from TRBV5-5 and TRBJ2-5, with 8 bases matching TRBD2. The CDR3 length is 16 residues. The V and J ends lost 0 bases and 0 bases, in that order; junction bases with no gene match: 4. Germline V gene lookup returns CDR1 SGHKS and CDR2 YYEKEE (reference sequence). The CDR3 DNA sequence: TGTGCCAGCAGCTTGGGCAGCGGGGGCTACCAAGAGACCCAGTACTTC. It encodes CASSLGSGGYQETQYF.

This clonotype showed up just a few times. V and J are TRBV13 and TRBJ1-5, with 11 bases identical to TRBD1. Germline lookup yields CDR1 PRHDT and CDR2 FYEKMQ (reference sequence). The CDR3 runs 17 residues. V lost 0 bases, J lost 6 bases, and 7 bases stayed unmatched. The DNA for the CDR3 is TGTGCCAGCAGCTTAGGCGGGGGACAGGGGGTGGGTCAGCCCCAGCATTTT. Translating gives CASSLGGGQGVGQPQHF.

This clonotype has only a few counts. The rearrangement links TRBV2 to TRBJ2-4; 10 nucleotides line up with TRBD2. Germline V CDR1 and CDR2: SNHLY, FYNNEI. J was trimmed by 1 base and V by 7 bases; bases with no gene match: 4. The CDR3 is 15 amino acids. CDR3 nucleotides: TGTGCCAGCACCTATAGCGGGGGGGCCAAAAACATTCAGTACTTC. It is translated as CASTYSGGAKNIQYF.

This sequence joins TRBV7-2 and TRBJ1-6; D unclear. Germline-derived CDR1 and CDR2 are SGHTA and FQGNSA. Trimming pared 2 bases from V and 7 bases from J, leaving 12 bases between. This CDR3 comprises 15 residues. The CDR3 region is CASSLNLGGNSPLHF. The CDR3 DNA follows: TGTGCCAGCAGCTTAAATTTGGGAGGCAATTCACCCCTCCACTTT.

This clonotype was seen once. The rearrangement joins TRBV7-8 to TRBJ2-3; TRBD2 matches 8 bases. The CDR3 contains 13 residues. CDR1 and CDR2 from the germline V gene are SGHVS and FQNEAQ. DNA of the CDR3: TGTGCGGGCGGGAGGACCTATACAGATACGCAGTATTTT. Its protein is CAGGRTYTDTQYF.

CDR3: CSVYEGSYEQYF. The CDR3 bases are TGCAGCGTCTACGAAGGATCCTACGAGCAGTACTTC. The chain joins TRBV29-1 to TRBJ2-5; D is unresolved. Gene TRBJ2-7 matches the end of the DNA better, so the J call may be wrong. Germline loops: CDR1 SQVTM, CDR2 ANQGSEA. CDR3 length: 12 residues.

The chain recombines TRBV7-2 with TRBJ2-7; TRBD2 might be the D (6 bases). Trimming shortened V by 4 bases and J by 6 bases, and 7 bases separated the two germline ends. This CDR3 has 11 amino acids. Germline CDR1 SGHTA, CDR2 FQGNSA. In DNA, the CDR3 is TGTGCCAGCAGCTCGGGGGTCGAGCAGTACTTC. Protein sequence: CASSSGVEQYF. Variable domain in full (rest from reference TRBV7-2 and TRBJ2-7): GAGVSQSPSNKVTEKGKDVELRCDPISGHTALYWYRQSLGQGLEFLIYFQGNSAPDKSGLPSDRFSAERTGGSVSTLTIQRTQQEDSAVYLCASSSGVEQYFGPGTRLTVT.

The chain carries TRBV5-1 and TRBJ2-5; D remains ambiguous. The V end lost 0 bases, the J end lost 5 bases, and 14 bases lay between the germline ends. There are 15 residues in the CDR3. Germline CDR1 and CDR2: SGHRS and YFSETQ. The CDR3 reads CASSLGVTTVETQYF. The DNA for the CDR3 is TGCGCCAGCAGCTTGGGGGTGACGACTGTGGAGACCCAGTACTTC.

The chain is built from TRBV6-2 or TRBV6-3 and TRBJ1-1, with 7 bases aligning to TRBD1. Germline loops: CDR1 MNHEY, CDR2 SVGEGT. The trim removed 6 bases at V and 2 bases at J, leaving 12 bases unmatched. The CDR3 is 16 amino acids. The CDR3 nucleotides are TGTGCCAGCAGACCTCCCCTACAGGGGAGCAACACTGAAGCTTTCTTT. It codes for CASRPPLQGSNTEAFF.

The V call is TRBV24-1, the J call TRBJ2-6; D remains unclear. Trimming took off 4 bases at V and 0 bases at J, with 6 bases between the two ends. Germline-derived CDR1 and CDR2 are KGHDR and SFDVKD. There are 15 residues in the CDR3. Here the CDR3 DNA reads TGTGCCACCAGTGAAACAAGCTCTGGGGCCAACGTCCTGACTTTC. This gives the protein CATSETSSGANVLTF.

This clonotype was observed a handful of times. CDR3 bases: TGTGCCAGCAGCGTAGATGCAGGGAACTCACCCCTCCACTTT. This sequence encodes CASSVDAGNSPLHF. This chain joins TRBV9 and TRBJ1-6; D might be TRBD1 (5 bases). CDR1 and CDR2 (germline): SGDLS, YYNGEE. Trimming stripped 0 bases from V and 10 bases from J, with 11 bases between. CDR3 length: 14 amino acids.

The table lists this clonotype with a few counts. The chain employs TRBV29-1 and TRBJ2-5; 7 nucleotides line up with TRBD1. The DNA end is a closer match to TRBJ2-1, so the J assignment may be wrong. The CDR3 loop spans 13 amino acids. CDR1 and CDR2 (germline): SQVTM, ANQGSEA. The CDR3 bases are TGCAGCGTCAGAAACAGGGGTGACAATGAGCAGTTCTTC. This codes for CSVRNRGDNEQFF.

The chain uses TRBV6-1 and TRBJ1-1; no clear D gene. Germline V gives CDR1 MNHNS, CDR2 SASEGT. There are 14 residues in the CDR3. V lost 8 bases, J lost 5 bases, and 18 bases lay in between. CDR3 nucleotides: TGTGCCAGCCCCAGATACAGCGTGGAGACTGAAGCTTTCTTT. Translating it yields CASPRYSVETEAFF.

This clonotype was seen a single time. The chain employs TRBV7-9 and TRBJ2-1; TRBD2 matches 14 bases. CDR3 length: 16 residues. Germline V gene lookup returns CDR1 SEHNR and CDR2 FQNEAQ (reference sequence). The V segment lost 2 bases and the J segment 8 bases; nucleotides outside the gene matches: 5. In DNA, the CDR3 is TGTGCCAGCAGCTTATTGGGACTAGCGGGAGAGGATGAGCAGTTCTTC. As protein: CASSLLGLAGEDEQFF.

This clonotype was picked up a small number of times. The genes are TRBV29-1 and TRBJ2-5; no definite D call. Germline lookup yields CDR1 SQVTM and CDR2 ANQGSEA. V lost 6 bases, J lost 1 base, and 9 bases lay in between. The CDR3 loop spans 12 amino acids. CDR3 protein: CSVERLQETQYF. The CDR3 coding sequence is TGCAGCGTCGAAAGACTCCAAGAGACCCAGTACTTC.

This clonotype turned up a few times. This rearrangement joins TRBV10-3 to TRBJ2-5; D uncertain. V lost 3 bases to trimming and J lost 5 bases, with 13 bases between them. From germline, CDR1 is ENHRY and CDR2 SYGVKD. This CDR3 is 14 amino acids long. CDR3 nucleotides: TGTGCCATCAGTGAACCAGCCCAAGGGGAGACCCAGTACTTC. This sequence encodes CAISEPAQGETQYF.

This clonotype occurred a few times. Given the absence of the conserved phenylalanine or tryptophan at the CDR3 end, a read error is likely. The gene calls are TRBV28 and TRBJ2-1; D unclear. Near its end, the DNA agrees better with TRBJ2-7, so the J call may be wrong. Germline CDR1 MDHEN, CDR2 SYDVKM. CDR3 length: 11 amino acids. The CDR3 region is CASSLDYEQYL. CDR3 in DNA: TGTGCCAGCAGTTTGGATTACGAGCAGTACCTC.

This clonotype was observed a few times. The rearrangement joins TRBV14 to TRBJ2-5; the D gene is possibly TRBD2 (6 bases). CDR1 and CDR2 from the germline V gene are SGHDN and FVKESK. Deletions cut 0 bases from V and 4 bases from J, with 12 bases between. The CDR3 sequence is 15 residues long. Written as DNA, the CDR3 is TGTGCCAGCAGCCAAGAACTGGCTAGCGTAGAGACCCAGTACTTC. Translated: CASSQELASVETQYF. The full variable domain, with the rest looked up from reference TRBV14 and TRBJ2-5, is EAGVTQFPSHSVIEKGQTVTLRCDPISGHDNLYWYRRVMGKEIKFLLHFVKESKQDESGMPNNRFLAERTGGTYSTLKVQPAELEDSGVYFCASSQELASVETQYFGPGTRLLVL.

This clonotype appeared a few times. The chain couples TRBV4-1 to TRBJ2-1, with TRBD2 identical over 10 bases. V shed 6 bases, J shed 3 bases, and the junction held 14 bases outside the gene matches. This CDR3 has 18 residues. Germline CDR1 reads MGHRA; CDR2 reads YSYEKL. CDR3 in amino acids: CASSPLPGTSDNYNEQFF. The CDR3 DNA reads as TGCGCCAGCAGTCCTTTACCCGGGACTAGCGATAACTACAATGAGCAGTTCTTC.